This record covers a single T cell receptor (beta chain). There are 19 residues in the CDR3. The authors' processing: By means of reference gene primer amplification, nucleated cell counts were estimated. The table came from immunoSEQ multiplex PCR; TCRdb's copy has only in-frame clones and leaves some out. D and trimming come from the DNA, and the V and J calls and clone size come from that table. Of more than 150,000 clones listed, roughly nine tenths were seen once; the top ten hold 2% to 2.5%. This specimen comes from a study of blood T cell repertoires in COVID-19. The age range of participants was 18 to 89 years, with residence in under 25 US areas. Cohort 3 recovery required two negative PCRs, clearance, or symptom resolution.

The sample consisted of PBMCs or T cells enriched from blood (not recorded which). The chain carries TRBV21-1 and TRBJ1-2. TRBV21-1 corresponds to a pseudogene. The sequence came from a young woman who had recovered from COVID-19. In DNA form, the CDR3 reads TGTGCCAGCAGCCTGCCTCTTCGGGGGACTAACGGGACTGGATATGGCTACACCTTC. Its translation is CASSLPLRGTNGTGYGYTF.